This entry lists 2 T cell receptor beta chains sequenced from one sample in a study of cytomegalovirus exposure and HLA in healthy donors. The PCR ran on 60 Vbeta and 13 Jbeta primers. This table comes from immunoSEQ multiplex PCR, and its TCRdb copy is limited to in-frame clones, with some not included. The sample contains around 150,000 clones, about 77% of which appear only once. Sequences were obtained from PBMCs. Source of these receptors: a woman between 45 and 60 years old in good health and CMV-seronegative.

J is TRBJ2-7 and V is TRBV6-1; D is perhaps TRBD1 (6 bases). Germline lookup yields CDR1 MNHNS and CDR2 SASEGT. V was clipped by 4 bases and J by 1 base, with 11 bases between them. The CDR3 covers 14 residues. DNA for the CDR3: TGTGCCAGCAGTGCTACAGGGAAGTCCTACGAGCAGTACTTC. Residues: CASSATGKSYEQYF.

CDR3 DNA sequence: TGCGCCAGCAGCCAAGTGGGCCCGAACACTGAAGCTTTCTTT. This gives the protein CASSQVGPNTEAFF. J is TRBJ1-1 and V is TRBV4-3; D remains unclear. The CDR3 consists of 14 residues. Looked up from germline, CDR1 is LGHNA and CDR2 is YSLEER. V was clipped by 1 base and J by 1 base, with 7 bases between them.